This T cell receptor beta chain comes out of a study of control samples from healthy donors and cancer patients (TCRdb year 2020). A note on this clone: Its antigen is still unknown. No much larger clone is present one base from it, and per-base qualities are unavailable.

Receptors were amplified or captured by the immunoSEQ multiplex PCR assay. TCRdb's version of the immuneACCESS table is confined to in-frame rearrangements and falls short of the full clone set. An unresolved V gene accounts for under half of the shortfall where checked; the remainder is of unknown origin. In all, the sample holds approximately 70,000 clones, and about 89% of those were seen once. The ten most abundant clones make up under 3% of the sample. CDR1 SGHRS and CDR2 YFSETQ are derived from the germline V gene. Measured from the cysteine to the phenylalanine, the CDR3 is 16 residues long. Of the read, only the CDR3 DNA is kept; its 48 bases are in frame from base 1. The V end loses 5 bases and the J end loses 7 bases, and a stretch of 19 bases separates them.

The sequence was collected from a woman aged 50 to 65 with head and neck cancer. The chain is encoded by TRBV5-1 joined to TRBJ1-6; no D gene call is confident. The material sequenced was PBMCs. This receptor carries the CDR3 CASSPREGGLNSPLHF. The DNA sequence reads TGCGCCAGCAGTCCCCGGGAGGGCGGCCTAAATTCACCCCTCCACTTT.